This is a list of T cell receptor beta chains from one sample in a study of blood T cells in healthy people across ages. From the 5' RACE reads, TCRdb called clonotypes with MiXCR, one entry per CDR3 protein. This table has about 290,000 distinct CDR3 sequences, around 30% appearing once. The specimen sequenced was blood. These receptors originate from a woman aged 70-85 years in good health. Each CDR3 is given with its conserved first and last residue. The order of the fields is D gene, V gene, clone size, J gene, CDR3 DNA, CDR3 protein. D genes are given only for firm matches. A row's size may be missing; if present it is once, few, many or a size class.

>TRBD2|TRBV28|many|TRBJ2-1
TGTGCCAGCAGTTTATTCCTAGCGGGAGGGCCTCTCAATGAGCAGTTCTTC
CASSLFLAGGPLNEQFF
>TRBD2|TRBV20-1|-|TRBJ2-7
TGCAGTGCTAGAACTAGCGGGAGGGCCCTCGGAGAGCAGTACTTC
CSARTSGRALGEQYF
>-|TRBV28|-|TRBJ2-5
TGTGCCAGCAGTTTATTAATGGCAGGTCGAGAGACCCAGTACTTC
CASSLLMAGRETQYF
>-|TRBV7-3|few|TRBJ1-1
TGTGCCAGCAGCGTAGGTTCAAGCACTGAAGCTTTCTTT
CASSVGSSTEAFF
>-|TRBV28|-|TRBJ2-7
TGTGCCAGCAGCCGAACGCCGTACGAGCAGTACTTC
CASSRTPYEQYF
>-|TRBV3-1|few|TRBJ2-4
TGTGCCAGCAGCCAGTCGGGATCCAAAAACATTCAGTACTTC
CASSQSGSKNIQYF
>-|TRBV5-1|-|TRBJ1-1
TGCGCCAGCAGCTCGCGACTCGGGACGCTCGGAGGAGGTACTGAAGCTTTCTTT
CASSSRLGTLGGGTEAFF
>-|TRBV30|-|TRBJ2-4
TGTGCCTGGCTCCCGGGACGACGGGAGCAATCGCATGAAAACATTCAGTACTTC
CAWLPGRREQSHENIQYF
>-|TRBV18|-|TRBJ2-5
TGTGCCAGCTCACGATTGGGAGAAGAGACCCAGTACTTC
CASSRLGEETQYF
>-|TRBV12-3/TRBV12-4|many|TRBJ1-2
TGTGCCAGCAGTCCTTATGGGGGGGCGAGTGGCTACACCTTC
CASSPYGGASGYTF
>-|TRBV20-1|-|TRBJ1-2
TGCAGTGCTAAGGCAGGAGGCCTACCTGGCTACACCTTC
CSAKAGGLPGYTF
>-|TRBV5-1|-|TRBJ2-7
TGCGCCAGCAGCGCCGTCGGCGCGGAGTACGAGCAGTACTTC
CASSAVGAEYEQYF
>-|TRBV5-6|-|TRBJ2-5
TGTGCCAGCAGCTTGGAACTAGTCCACGAGACCCAGTACTTC
CASSLELVHETQYF
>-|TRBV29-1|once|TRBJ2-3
TGCAGCGTTGCCGCCATCTCCACTAGCACAGATACGCAGTATTTT
CSVAAISTSTDTQYF
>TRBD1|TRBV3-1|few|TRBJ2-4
TGTGCCAGCCGTCAGGGGGCCCTAGCCAAAAACATTCAGTACTTC
CASRQGALAKNIQYF
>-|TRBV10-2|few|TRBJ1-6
TGCGCCGGCACCCCTAAAGGGTGGGTCTCACCCCTCCACTTT
CAGTPKGWVSPLHF
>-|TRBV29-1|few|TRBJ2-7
TGCAGCGCACTAGCCTCCGAGCAGTACTTC
CSALASEQYF
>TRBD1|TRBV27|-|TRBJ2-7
TGTGCCAGCAGATTAAAAGGACAGGGGAGCTACGAGCAGTACTTC
CASRLKGQGSYEQYF
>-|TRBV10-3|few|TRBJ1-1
TGTGCCATCAGTGAGTCCGCTGGGGGGACTGAAGCTTTCTTT
CAISESAGGTEAFF
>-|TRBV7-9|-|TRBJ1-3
TGTGCCAGCAGCTTAGATCGCATACTCATCGGAAACACCATATATTTT
CASSLDRILIGNTIYF
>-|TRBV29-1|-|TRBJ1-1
TGCAGCGTAGCGCAGGGGCCTACGAACACTGAAGCTTTCTTT
CSVAQGPTNTEAFF
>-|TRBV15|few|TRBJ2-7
TGTGCCACCTCCAACCAGGGAGACGAGCAGTACTTC
CATSNQGDEQYF
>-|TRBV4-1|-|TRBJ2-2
TGCGCCAGCAGCCAAGGAATTCCAGGGGCGACCGGGGAGCTGTTTTTT
CASSQGIPGATGELFF
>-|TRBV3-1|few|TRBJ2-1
TGTGCCAGCAGCCAGCTACAAGAGACCCTGTACTTC
CASSQLQETLYF
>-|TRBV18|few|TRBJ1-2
TGTGCCAGCTCACCCGACAGCCGCACGCAGGGCTACACCTTC
CASSPDSRTQGYTF
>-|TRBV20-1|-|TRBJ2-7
TGCAGTGCCCTAGCCCCTAGGTCCCACGAGCAGTACTTC
CSALAPRSHEQYF
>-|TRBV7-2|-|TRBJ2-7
TGTGCCAGCAGCTTAGGCTCCGACTATCACTACGAGCAGTACTTC
CASSLGSDYHYEQYF